These T cell receptor beta chains were read from a single sample in a study of vaccination and CD4 T cells after COVID-19. MiXCR was run by TCRdb on the PCR reads, yielding one entry per CDR3 protein. This repertoire shows just over 14,000 distinct CDR3 sequences, roughly 50% found once; its top ten account for roughly 7.8%. These receptors are not linked to any known antigen. Sequencing input: CD4+ T cells from blood, cultured in vitro. Every receptor here comes from a human donor who had recovered from COVID-19. CDR3s include the opening cysteine and the closing phenylalanine or tryptophan. Fields, in order: V gene, D gene, clone size, J gene, CDR3 DNA, CDR3 protein. D genes are given only for firm matches. Clone size is not always given. Where it is, it says once, few, many or a class for expanded clones.

>TRBV6-1|-|few|TRBJ1-6
TGTGCCAGCAGCCAACAGGGAGGAATACACTCACCCCTCCACTTT
CASSQQGGIHSPLHF
>TRBV12-3/TRBV12-4|-|-|TRBJ1-2
TGTGCCAGCAGTTCCCAGCGGTCAGAGCTGCGGCGTGGCTACACCTTC
CASSSQRSELRRGYTF
>TRBV27|-|-|TRBJ1-2
TGTGCCAGCAGTCCCCTGGACAGCTATGGCTACACCTTC
CASSPLDSYGYTF
>TRBV20-1|TRBD1|-|TRBJ1-1
TGCAGTGTGTGGGCCGCGGGACAGGGGAGAGGAATGAACACTGAAGCTTTCTTT
CSVWAAGQGRGMNTEAFF
>TRBV28|-|-|TRBJ2-7
TGTGCCAGCAGTTTGTCTCGTATGTACTTC
CASSLSRMYF
>TRBV28|-|-|TRBJ1-2
TGTGCCAGCAGCACCCCGGGGGAGCTCATTGGCTACACCTTC
CASSTPGELIGYTF
>TRBV20-1|-|-|TRBJ2-5
TGCAGTGTTGACGTGGTGGAGACCCAGTACTTC
CSVDVVETQYF
>TRBV27|-|-|TRBJ2-7
TGTGCCAGCAGTCCCGGACAGCCCACCTACGAGCAGTACTTC
CASSPGQPTYEQYF
>TRBV18|TRBD2|few|TRBJ2-5
TGTGCCAGCTCACGAGGACTAGCGGGAGAAGAGACCCAGTACTTC
CASSRGLAGEETQYF
>TRBV2|-|few|TRBJ1-5
TGTGCCAGCGTACGGGACATAGATCAGCCCCAGCATTTT
CASVRDIDQPQHF
>TRBV3-1|-|-|TRBJ1-1
TGTGCCAGCAGCCAAGGGGGGCTCGGGGCTGAAGCTTTCTTT
CASSQGGLGAEAFF
>TRBV27|-|-|TRBJ1-5
TGTGCCAGCAGTTCGTACAGCCATAGCAATCAGCCCCAGCATTTT
CASSSYSHSNQPQHF
>TRBV9|-|-|TRBJ2-7
TGTGCCAGCAGCGCGGTACTAGCTCGTGCCTACGAGCAGTACTTC
CASSAVLARAYEQYF
>TRBV11-3|-|-|TRBJ1-1
TGTGCCAGCAGCAACCACGGGGGTAACACTGAAGCTTTCTTT
CASSNHGGNTEAFF
>TRBV12-3/TRBV12-4|-|few|TRBJ1-1
TGTGCCAGCAGTTTAGGGGGGATTTGGGACACTGAAGCTTTCTTT
CASSLGGIWDTEAFF
>TRBV29-1|-|-|TRBJ1-1
TGCAGCGTCACCGAGGGGCCGAACACTGAAGCTTTCTTT
CSVTEGPNTEAFF
>TRBV7-9|TRBD1|few|TRBJ1-1
TGTGCCAGCAGCGTCGGCCCGGCAGGGGGCCGAGCTTTCTTT
CASSVGPAGGRAFF
>TRBV10-1|-|-|TRBJ1-5
TGCGCCAGCAGTGAGTCGTTGAGACAGCCCCAGCATTTT
CASSESLRQPQHF